This TCR beta chain was documented in a study of cytomegalovirus exposure and HLA in healthy donors (dated by TCRdb to 2016 to 2017). Broadly, across the study: An earlier analysis of approximately 590 of the donors reported 250 to 300 Gb of sequence data and 120 million or so unique TCR beta sequences from 150 million to 200 million T cells. An early release that covered about 600 HLA-typed donors contained approximately 300 gigabases of sequencing data and about 93 million unique TCR sequences. The genetic ancestry cluster associated with self-reported Caucasian donors included about 84% of the approximately 430 genotyped donors. The study aimed to test whether signatures of past pathogen exposure could be identified by cataloging public T cell receptors. Using immunosequencing, the study profiled T cell repertoires from 666 subjects and related those repertoires to cytomegalovirus serostatus. A separate validation cohort of approximately 130 different subjects was used in addition to the roughly 640-subject first cohort. High-throughput TCR immunosequencing, statistical association of individual TCRs with disease status, and machine learning were combined to predict cytomegalovirus infection status. To study patterns of TCR occurrence, a later analysis re-analyzed previously published TCR beta repertoires from several hundred donors and added high-resolution HLA genotyping. In the later analysis, no new phenotypic data were used to find candidate immune exposures; instead, reliance was placed on TCR beta sequences and their occurrence across donors. An earlier analysis of around 580 of the donors used high-throughput TCR beta sequencing to judge whether each TCR beta V gene segment behaved as functional or pseudogenic. Donor age, sex, ethnicity and CMV serostatus were compiled together with the repertoire data. A later genetic analysis used genome-wide SNP genotypes for about 55% of the 666 donors, treating that subset as a discovery cohort. All discovery cohort repertoires had been generated using a single sequencing platform. HLA typing covered class I and class II loci at four-digit resolution. The number of donors typed differed by locus, with roughly 629-640 for A, B, C, DRB1 and DQB1, roughly 550 for DQA1, over 600 for DPA1, and over 400 for DPB1. Because of strong linkage in the cohort, a few DR-DQ haplotypes were treated as single units for association and clustering. Among 398 genotyped donors of the cohort, an average of approximately 230,000 unique TCR beta nucleotide sequences were sequenced per donor, roughly a sixth of them non-productive.

The paper as a whole reports these results and caveats: In a later analysis, several top co-occurrence clusters were reported to appear linked to parvovirus B19, influenza, CMV and Epstein-Barr virus. According to the authors, the approach could potentially be generalized to other disease states and immunological phenotypes. This cohort had only TCR beta chains sequenced, and the lack of alpha or paired-chain data limited which features could be detected. In a later genetic analysis, fewer N-insertions in productive TCRs were reported among donors in an Asian-associated ancestry cluster than the roughly 700-donor mean. Correlated functional status among segregating V segments might be attributable to linkage disequilibrium, but an unknown experimental factor could not be ruled out. When HLA alleles, especially DR and DQ, strongly co-occurred, TCR associations were difficult to assign to individual alleles. Over 15 rarely observed V segments, including chromosome 9 orphons, were excluded from the earlier analysis of almost 600 of the donors because counts were too low. In a later analysis, HLA-associated TCR beta chains were found to be more clonally expanded and to have lower generation probabilities than equally common non-associated chains. In a later analysis, most CMV-associated TCR beta chains were found to appear HLA-restricted, with HLA associations seemingly driven largely by CMV exposure. A cluster of highly shared sequence variants was judged likely to be a technical artifact of the sequencing pipeline. The classifier was reported to diagnose cytomegalovirus status with high specificity and sensitivity in both the original cohort and the validation cohort. A further reported finding was that TCR beta sequences accurately predicted the HLA-A and HLA-B alleles for most subjects in the first cohort. Because HLA typing was unavailable for some donors at each locus, only the typed subset was used in association tests. A later analysis associated roughly 17,000 TCR beta sequences with specific HLA alleles at a false discovery rate of 0.05. Presence/absence analyses assumed roughly uniform sequencing depth across donors, an assumption that may not hold. In an earlier analysis of approximately 590 of the donors, most TCR beta V segments appeared in productive rearrangements about 87% or about 30% of the time, broadly matching IMGT annotations. The only immune exposure information available for the cohort was CMV serostatus. The study listed 164 TCR beta chains as associated with cytomegalovirus. Some IMGT-functional V segments, including TRBV6-2 and TRBV6-3, could not be told apart with the 87-base-pair reads, so those segments were excluded. V-gene and J-gene trimming of TCR beta chains was associated with a missense DCLRE1C variant in a later genetic analysis, and the association was replicated in an independent cohort. Three of the identified cytomegalovirus-associated TCR beta chains were confirmed in vitro to be specific for cytomegalovirus antigens. While some public TCRs were present in many individuals, most TCR sequences turned up only very rarely across donors. In a later analysis, TCR association rates were found to vary across HLA loci, with the most associated TCRs seen for DRB1 alleles and the fewest for HLA-C alleles.

About this clone: This clone's antigen is unknown.

Library generation was performed with the immunoSEQ multiplex PCR assay. The multiplex PCR relied on a mix of 60 forward primers for TCR Vbeta segments and 13 reverse primers for TCR Jbeta segments. The CDR3 region of rearranged TCR beta genes was amplified from genomic DNA with a multiplex PCR assay. The amplified TCR beta libraries were sequenced on the Illumina HiSeq System as 87-base-pair reads. On the study's bioinformatics: A later analysis tallied some 79 million unique TCR beta chains across the 666 repertoires, and approximately 9.9 million of those chains were shared by two or more donors. A nearest-neighbor algorithm error-corrected the raw reads and collapsed the reads into unique sequences, merging closely related sequences to remove PCR and sequencing errors. V, D and J gene segments were assigned by aligning CDR3 sequences to IMGT reference sequences. For a sequence to be retained, a match of at least six nucleotides was required to both a V gene segment and a J gene segment. A rearrangement was called productive if the CDR3 had no stop codons and remained in frame with V and J, and every other rearrangement was called non-productive. Following IMGT convention, CDR3 was defined as the stretch from the second conserved V-encoded cysteine up to the conserved J-encoded phenylalanine. The earlier analysis of about 500 of the donors excluded sequences that lacked an unambiguous match to a single V gene segment. In an earlier analysis of 500 to 750 of the donors, V segments were called functional above 56.7% productive rearrangements and were called segregating when the between-donor standard deviation exceeded 5%. A statistical classification framework was built for diagnosing cytomegalovirus status from the catalog of TCR beta chain sequences. In a later analysis, TCR nucleotide sequences were compared against IMGT/GENE-DB human TR gene sequences so that V and J genes could be assigned. The TCRdist pipeline was used in a later analysis to assign CDR3 sequences and most-parsimonious VDJ recombination scenarios. In a later analysis, every TCR beta chain was defined by the combination of its CDR3 amino acid sequence and its V-gene family, and reads without a unique V-gene family were dropped. As a way to deal with suspected cross-contamination and a sequencing artifact, a later analysis dropped 640 or so nucleotide sequences that were highly shared and had low generation probability. In a later analysis, a clonal expansion index was calculated for each public chain from normalized within-repertoire ranks of inferred template counts. In a later analysis, generation probabilities were computed using a VDJ recombination model fitted to out-of-frame rearrangements, and the results were checked against IGoR. In a later analysis, hypergeometric tests were used to score TCR-TCR, TCR-HLA and TCR-CMV co-occurrence, with a repertoire-size bias correction applied to TCR pairs. In a later analysis, false discovery rates were estimated by permuting HLA or CMV assignments 20 times. In a later analysis, co-occurring TCRs were grouped using DBSCAN, and TCRdist sequence similarity was added for clustering within HLA-allele-positive subsets. Repertoires with fewer than 30,000 or more than 120,000 public chains were left out of co-occurrence clustering, as were five repertoires with anomalous nucleotide sharing. This is the immuneACCESS table as TCRdb keeps it, with only in-frame sequences that have V and J called. A part of the clones is gone; compared with another copy, unresolved V genes explain less than half, and the rest is unexplained. D and trimming come from the DNA, and the V and J calls and clone size come from that table. This specimen's table enumerates around 130,000 clones. The top ten hold roughly 1.5% of the sample.

The cohort comprised some 730 healthy bone marrow donors. Cohort members were all nominally healthy when sampled, although unrecorded immune exposures were likely present. The donor was CMV seronegative and was included in the group of hundreds of seronegative cohort members. Each donor provided a peripheral blood sample, and peripheral blood mononuclear cells were used for TCR beta sequencing. The Qiagen DNeasy Blood Extraction Kit was used to extract genomic DNA from the blood cell samples. From a lookup of the germline V gene, CDR1 and CDR2 are MDHEN and SYDVKM. The germline V and J ends show losses of 6 bases and 9 bases respectively, and no gene match explains 7 bases of the junction. Reading from cysteine to phenylalanine, the CDR3 counts 12 amino acids. Only the CDR3 DNA is retained, 36 bases long and in frame from the first base.

Recombination linked TRBV28 to TRBJ2-5, with TRBD1 matching 7 junction bases. This TCR was sampled from a woman in her forties in good health and CMV-seronegative. The sample consisted of PBMCs. The CDR3 has the sequence CASRTMQGAQYF. The nucleotides are TGTGCCAGCAGAACGATGCAGGGGGCCCAGTACTTC.